The rows below give T cell receptor beta chains drawn from one sample of a study of blood T cell repertoires in COVID-19. Sequencing was performed with immunoSEQ multiplex PCR; in TCRdb, only in-frame clones are kept and a portion is missing. The sample shows about 140,000 clones, 84% of them seen only once. Material for sequencing was peripheral blood. These receptors were obtained from a woman older than 75 in a cohort sampled during active or convalescent COVID-19. Each CDR3 is given with its conserved first and last residue. D genes are given only for firm matches. Rows give clone size only sometimes, using once, few, many, or a class for an expanded clone.

-,TRBJ2-3,TRBV11-3,-,CASSLDLSDTQYF,TGTGCCAGCAGCTTAGATTTATCTGATACGCAGTATTTT
-,TRBJ2-2,TRBV4-3,TRBD2,CASSQDLAGGDTGELFF,TGCGCCAGCAGCCAAGACCTAGCGGGGGGAGACACCGGGGAGCTGTTTTTT
few,TRBJ2-7,TRBV5-1,-,CASMAEGGYEQYF,TGCGCCAGCATGGCCGAGGGAGGCTACGAGCAGTACTTC
once,TRBJ1-2,TRBV6-5,-,CASRETQGNYGYTF,TGTGCCAGCAGGGAGACACAGGGTAACTATGGCTACACCTTC
-,TRBJ2-5,TRBV14,-,CASSQGYLVTQETQYF,TGTGCCAGCAGCCAAGGGTACCTAGTCACGCAAGAGACCCAGTACTTC
-,TRBJ1-2,TRBV12-3/TRBV12-4,-,CASSLPGYGYTF,TGTGCCAGCAGTTTACCGGGATACGGCTACACCTTC
-,TRBJ2-5,TRBV25-1,TRBD2,CASSSSGGHRETQYF,TGTGCCAGCAGTTCGAGCGGGGGGCATAGAGAGACCCAGTACTTC
-,TRBJ1-6,TRBV19,-,CASSIDPLGGSGSPLHF,TGTGCCAGTAGTATAGATCCCCTGGGGGGATCTGGTTCACCCCTCCACTTT
-,TRBJ2-3,TRBV7-2,TRBD2,CASSVSSGGGTDTQYF,TGTGCCAGCAGCGTGTCTAGCGGGGGTGGCACAGATACGCAGTATTTT
-,TRBJ2-1,TRBV15,TRBD2,CATSWSLAGGPLDEQFF,TGTGCCACCAGCTGGAGCCTAGCGGGGGGCCCCTTAGATGAGCAGTTCTTC
-,TRBJ1-5,TRBV10-2,-,CASSGGSDSNQPQHF,TGCGCCAGCAGTGGAGGTTCGGATAGCAATCAGCCCCAGCATTTT
-,TRBJ1-2,TRBV9,TRBD1,CASSTQAGVSGQGDGYTF,TGTGCCAGCAGCACCCAGGCCGGGGTCTCAGGACAGGGGGATGGCTACACCTTC
-,TRBJ2-3,TRBV5-1,-,CASSSMLGEGTQYF,TGCGCCAGCAGCTCGATGTTAGGGGAAGGTACGCAGTATTTT